In this sample, the clone carrying this T cell receptor (beta chain) turned up a few times. The CDR3 has 13 amino acids. V lost 0 bases to trimming and J lost 5 bases, with 7 bases between them. The V gene's germline CDR1 is MNHNS and CDR2 SASEGT. This specimen comes from a study of blood T cell repertoires in COVID-19. The wider study: Sources were T cells, B-cell-depleted T cells, or PBMCs; the material itself was cDNA or gDNA.

Profiled with immunoSEQ multiplex PCR; TCRdb holds only in-frame clones, not every one. The sample holds about 110,000 clones, about 80% seen once. The sequencing input was peripheral blood. The chain employs TRBV6-1 and TRBJ1-1; D is uncertain. The sequence came from a woman aged 70-85 years with acute or convalescent COVID-19. The DNA of the CDR3 is TGTGCCAGCAGTGAAGCGCGAGGTACTGAAGCTTTCTTT. This codes for CASSEARGTEAFF.